Listed below are T cell receptor beta chains from one sample, sequenced in a study of blood T cell repertoires in COVID-19. Method: immunoSEQ multiplex PCR; TCRdb's copy keeps in-frame clones and lacks some. The sample records 220,000 or so clones, 80% to 85% being singletons. Sample: peripheral blood. The receptors come from a man aged 30 to 45 with active or convalescent COVID-19. The CDR3 runs from the conserved cysteine through the conserved F or W. A D gene is named only where the DNA matches it firmly. Only some rows state a clone size, as once, few, many or a class for expanded clones.

D gene	V gene	clone size	J gene	CDR3 protein	CDR3 DNA
TRBD2	TRBV4-3	NA	TRBJ2-3	CASSQSVAGGPEDTQYF	TGCGCCAGCAGCCAGTCGGTAGCGGGGGGGCCAGAAGATACGCAGTATTTT
NA	TRBV9	NA	TRBJ2-3	CASSRRGYSTDTQYF	TGTGCCAGCAGCCGAAGGGGGTATAGCACAGATACGCAGTATTTT
NA	TRBV5-4	NA	TRBJ2-5	CASSTTGGETQYF	TGTGCCAGCAGCACGACAGGCGGGGAGACCCAGTACTTC
NA	TRBV11-2	NA	TRBJ2-3	CASSFTPRDTQYF	TGTGCCAGCAGCTTTACCCCGAGGGATACGCAGTATTTT
NA	TRBV27	once	TRBJ1-1	CASSLRRLNTEAFF	TGTGCCAGCAGTTTACGGAGACTAAACACTGAAGCTTTCTTT
NA	TRBV2	NA	TRBJ2-7	CASSEGSGDSYEQYF	TGTGCCAGCAGTGAGGGAAGCGGCGACTCCTACGAGCAGTACTTC
TRBD1	TRBV27	NA	TRBJ1-5	CASRRTGVRDQPQHF	TGTGCCAGCAGACGCACAGGGGTACGAGATCAGCCCCAGCATTTT
TRBD2	TRBV7-2	NA	TRBJ2-7	CASSPGRAVHRYEQYF	TGTGCCAGCAGCCCGGGGAGGGCAGTCCACCGCTACGAGCAGTACTTC
NA	TRBV28	NA	TRBJ2-1	CASSSETRNEQFF	TGTGCCAGCAGTTCTGAGACTCGTAATGAGCAGTTCTTC
TRBD2	TRBV7-2	NA	TRBJ2-1	CASSRGLAVGEQFF	TGTGCCAGCAGCAGGGGACTAGCGGTAGGTGAGCAGTTCTTC
NA	TRBV30	NA	TRBJ2-3	CACKDSYQTDTQYF	TGTGCCTGTAAGGACTCCTACCAGACAGATACGCAGTATTTT
TRBD1	TRBV5-4	NA	TRBJ1-1	CASSKDRVVVAEAFF	TGTGCCAGCAGCAAGGACAGGGTGGTGGTCGCTGAAGCTTTCTTT
TRBD1	TRBV6-6	NA	TRBJ2-7	CASSYSRGPYIDEQYF	TGTGCCAGCAGTTACTCCAGGGGGCCGTACATAGACGAGCAGTACTTC
NA	TRBV6-5	NA	TRBJ1-4	CASSYWQNEKLFF	TGTGCCAGCAGTTACTGGCAGAATGAAAAACTGTTTTTT
TRBD2	TRBV5-1	once	TRBJ2-5	CASSSMGGETQYF	TGCGCCAGCAGCTCAATGGGGGGGGAGACCCAGTACTTC
NA	TRBV15	NA	TRBJ1-5	CATSPGSGKSQPQHF	TGTGCCACCAGCCCTGGTTCGGGGAAAAGCCAGCCCCAGCATTTT
TRBD1	TRBV7-2	NA	TRBJ1-1	CASSLEGAGTEAFF	TGTGCCAGCAGCTTAGAGGGGGCGGGCACTGAAGCTTTCTTT
TRBD1	TRBV19	NA	TRBJ2-2	CARWTGQMNTGELFF	TGTGCCAGATGGACGGGACAGATGAACACCGGGGAGCTGTTTTTT
TRBD1	TRBV19	NA	TRBJ2-1	CASRPPDRGWNEQFF	TGTGCCAGTAGGCCCCCGGACAGGGGGTGGAATGAGCAGTTCTTC
NA	TRBV4-3	NA	TRBJ1-5	CASSQDAGAGAFNQPQHF	TGCGCCAGCAGCCAAGATGCGGGGGCTGGGGCGTTCAATCAGCCCCAGCATTTT
NA	TRBV6-4	NA	TRBJ1-6	CASSETQGSSYNSPLHF	TGTGCCAGCAGTGAAACGCAGGGAAGCTCCTATAATTCACCCCTCCACTTT
TRBD1	TRBV10-3	NA	TRBJ1-1	CAISETGGRGIGTEAFF	TGTGCCATCAGCGAAACAGGGGGCCGGGGGATCGGCACTGAAGCTTTCTTT
NA	TRBV5-6	once	TRBJ1-5	CASSLAPGSNQPQHF	TGTGCCAGCAGCTTGGCTCCAGGAAGCAATCAGCCCCAGCATTTT
NA	TRBV11-2	NA	TRBJ1-2	CASSATGYGYTF	TGTGCCAGCAGCGCCACAGGTTATGGCTACACCTTC
NA	TRBV27	NA	TRBJ2-7	CASSLGQSSSYEQYF	TGTGCCAGCAGTTTAGGACAGTCAAGCTCCTACGAGCAGTACTTC
NA	TRBV5-6	NA	TRBJ2-7	CASSSDRYYEQYF	TGTGCCAGCAGCTCCGACAGGTACTACGAGCAGTACTTC
TRBD2	TRBV7-9	NA	TRBJ2-5	CATREDQETQYF	TGTGCCACCCGGGAGGACCAAGAGACCCAGTACTTC
NA	TRBV9	NA	TRBJ2-5	CASNRGGTQETQYF	TGTGCCAGCAACAGGGGGGGGACCCAAGAGACCCAGTACTTC
NA	TRBV7-2	NA	TRBJ1-3	CASSPVGTNSGNTIYF	TGTGCCAGCAGCCCGGTGGGGACTAACTCTGGAAACACCATATATTTT
NA	TRBV7-9	NA	TRBJ1-4	CASSDRVGNEKLFF	TGTGCCAGCAGCGACCGGGTCGGAAATGAAAAACTGTTTTTT
TRBD2	TRBV7-2	NA	TRBJ2-3	CASSHRLATDTQYF	TGTGCCAGCAGCCACCGACTAGCGACAGATACGCAGTATTTT
NA	TRBV27	few	TRBJ1-5	CASSRNRDQPQHF	TGTGCCAGCAGTAGAAACCGGGATCAGCCCCAGCATTTT
NA	TRBV4-1	once	TRBJ2-3	CASTWAGGTDTQYF	TGCGCCAGCACGTGGGCGGGCGGCACAGATACGCAGTATTTT
TRBD1	TRBV18	once	TRBJ2-2	CASSIGPGTGMTGELFF	TGTGCCAGCTCAATAGGACCCGGGACAGGGATGACCGGGGAGCTGTTTTTT
NA	TRBV11-2	NA	TRBJ1-1	CASSLDSGTFEETFF	TGTGCCAGCAGCTTAGACAGTGGGACTTTCGAGGAAACTTTCTTT
TRBD1	TRBV7-9	NA	TRBJ1-5	CASSSTGGSQHF	TGTGCCAGCAGCTCGACAGGGGGCTCCCAGCATTTT